These T cell receptor beta chains were read from a single sample in a study of shared T cell receptors in the human thymus. The assay was immunoSEQ multiplex PCR, and TCRdb's table has in-frame clones only and misses some. The table shows approximately 760,000 clones, with approximately 85% occurring only once. The same data also contributed to another study, on human thymus T cells.

What was sequenced was thymocytes. The receptors were sampled from a girl under three years old with a congenital heart defect. Both conserved end residues are part of each CDR3. A D gene is named only where the DNA matches it firmly. The listing skips clone size in some rows; elsewhere it reads once, few, many or a size class.

V	size	J	D	CDR3	DNA
TRBV11-2	.	TRBJ2-5	TRBD2	CASSRGLAGGQETQYF	TGTGCCAGCAGCCGAGGACTAGCGGGGGGACAAGAGACCCAGTACTTC
TRBV5-6	.	TRBJ1-2	.	CASSPVDRLSYGYTF	TGTGCCAGCAGCCCGGTAGACAGGCTGTCCTATGGCTACACCTTC
TRBV10-3	.	TRBJ2-2	TRBD1	CAISGGTGTTGELFF	TGTGCCATCAGTGGTGGGACAGGGACCACCGGGGAGCTGTTTTTT
TRBV30	.	TRBJ2-7	TRBD2	CAWRPKQRCGRGSYEQYF	TGTGCCTGGAGACCAAAGCAACGCTGCGGGAGGGGGTCCTACGAGCAGTACTTC
TRBV6-5	once	TRBJ1-2	TRBD1	CASSRDRDNYGYTF	TGTGCCAGCAGTCGGGACAGGGACAACTATGGCTACACCTTC
TRBV11-2	.	TRBJ1-1	TRBD1	CASRTSTTGTGGTEAFF	TGTGCCAGCAGGACCAGTACAACCGGGACAGGGGGTACTGAAGCTTTCTTT
TRBV4-1	.	TRBJ1-1	TRBD1	CASSLLGQAVMNTEAFF	TGCGCCAGCAGCCTCTTGGGACAGGCGGTAATGAACACTGAAGCTTTCTTT
TRBV7-8	.	TRBJ1-2	.	CASSLRSSLSDNGYTF	TGTGCCAGCAGCTTACGGTCCTCCCTTAGCGACAATGGCTACACCTTC
TRBV5-4	few	TRBJ2-5	TRBD1	CASSHRQGPIPETQYF	TGTGCCAGCAGCCACCGACAGGGACCTATCCCAGAGACCCAGTACTTC
TRBV4-1	once	TRBJ2-6	.	CASSQEPGVGANVLTF	TGCGCCAGCAGCCAAGAACCCGGGGTCGGGGCCAACGTCCTGACTTTC
TRBV7-9	.	TRBJ1-3	.	CATTSSSGNTIYF	TGTGCCACCACAAGTTCCTCTGGAAACACCATATATTTT
TRBV6-1	.	TRBJ1-2	TRBD1	CASSIYRGQVYGYTF	TGTGCCAGCAGTATCTACAGGGGGCAAGTCTATGGCTACACCTTC
TRBV4-1	few	TRBJ1-1	TRBD1	CASSQRAFPDRSLDTEAFF	TGCGCCAGCAGCCAACGCGCCTTCCCGGACAGGTCATTGGACACTGAAGCTTTCTTT
TRBV5-1	.	TRBJ1-2	.	CASSHQTGTSNGYTF	TGCGCCAGCAGCCACCAGACAGGAACGTCGAACGGCTACACCTTC
TRBV5-6	.	TRBJ1-1	.	CASSFCGGRGSTEAFF	TGTGCCAGCAGCTTTTGCGGGGGGCGGGGGAGCACTGAAGCTTTCTTT
TRBV5-1	.	TRBJ2-3	.	CASSFRGATDTQYF	TGCGCCAGCAGCTTCCGGGGGGCCACAGATACGCAGTATTTT
TRBV15	.	TRBJ1-2	.	CATSSNYRSANYGYTF	TGTGCCACCAGCAGTAACTATCGTTCTGCTAACTATGGCTACACCTTC
TRBV6-1	.	TRBJ2-1	TRBD2	CASRTGTSLNNEQFF	TGTGCCAGCCGAACCGGGACTAGCCTAAACAATGAGCAGTTCTTC
TRBV5-1	.	TRBJ2-2	TRBD1	CASSLGGRGQNTGELFF	TGCGCCAGCAGCTTGGGTGGCAGGGGGCAGAACACCGGGGAGCTGTTTTTT
TRBV2	few	TRBJ2-3	TRBD2	CASTSGGNTDTQYF	TGTGCCAGCACAAGCGGGGGGAACACAGATACGCAGTATTTT
TRBV12-5	.	TRBJ2-1	TRBD2	CASDSRCSGGGNEQFF	TGTGCTAGTGACTCGAGGTGTAGCGGGGGGGGCAATGAGCAGTTCTTC
TRBV28	.	TRBJ2-1	TRBD2	CASTASGGSYNEQFF	TGTGCCAGCACCGCTAGCGGGGGGTCGTACAATGAGCAGTTCTTC
TRBV9	.	TRBJ1-1	.	CASSVGRGRRAEAFF	TGTGCCAGCAGCGTAGGGCGGGGTCGGCGGGCTGAAGCTTTCTTT
TRBV9	once	TRBJ1-3	TRBD1	CASSVAGGQGANTIYF	TGTGCCAGCAGCGTAGCGGGGGGACAGGGGGCCAACACCATATATTTT
TRBV14	few	TRBJ2-7	TRBD1	CASRPLLGTGGDEQYF	TGTGCCAGCAGGCCTCTTCTCGGGACAGGGGGGGACGAGCAGTACTTC
TRBV5-1	.	TRBJ1-2	TRBD1	CASRPRRPGQGALNYGYTF	TGCGCCAGCAGACCCCGACGCCCGGGACAGGGGGCCCTTAACTATGGCTACACCTTC
TRBV6-1	few	TRBJ1-5	.	CASSEWTDYSNQPQHF	TGTGCCAGCAGTGAATGGACAGATTATAGCAATCAGCCCCAGCATTTT